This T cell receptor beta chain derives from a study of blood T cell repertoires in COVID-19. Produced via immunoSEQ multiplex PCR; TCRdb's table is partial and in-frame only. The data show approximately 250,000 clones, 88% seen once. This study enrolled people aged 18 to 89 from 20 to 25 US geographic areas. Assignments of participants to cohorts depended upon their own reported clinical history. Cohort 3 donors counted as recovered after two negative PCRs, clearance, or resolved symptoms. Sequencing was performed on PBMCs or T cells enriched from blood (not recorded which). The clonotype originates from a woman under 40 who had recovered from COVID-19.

The DNA for the CDR3 is TGTGCCAGCAGTCCCGCGGGGAATTCACCCCTCCACTTT. Residues: CASSPAGNSPLHF. The chain couples TRBV28 to TRBJ1-6, with D hard to call. Trimming stripped 5 bases from V and 7 bases from J, with 9 bases between. Germline assignment: CDR1 MDHEN and CDR2 SYDVKM. The CDR3 totals 13 residues.